The 24 T cell receptor beta chains presented below share a single source sample, sequenced in a study of post-analysis software for immune sequencing data. Study results and limitations: In patients, TRBV5-6, TRBV5-1 and TRBV20-1 belonged to roughly five TRBV segments found more frequently than in controls.

Researchers reported that TCR beta cDNA libraries carried unique molecular identifiers. TCRdb reanalysed the PCR reads using MiXCR and keeps one entry per CDR3 protein. The repertoire has just over 250,000 distinct CDR3 sequences, around 34% of them found once; the top ten carry roughly 4.8%. Which antigens these TCRs recognize remains unknown. Sequences were obtained from blood. These receptors were collected from a girl aged 10-17 years with multiple sclerosis.

About this clonotype: A much larger clone is a single base away; this may be a read error. The chain is built from TRBV9 and TRBJ1-4, with D unresolved. Germline loops: CDR1 SGDLS, CDR2 YYNGEE. This CDR3 comprises 13 residues. This CDR3 reads CASSPSSNEELFF. The CDR3 DNA follows: TGTGCCAGCAGCCCAAGTTCCAATGAAGAACTGTTTTTT.

This clonotype was counted a few times. The DNA of the CDR3 is TGTGCCAGCACCCTAGACCACGACACCGGGGAGCTGTTTTTT. Translated, it gives CASTLDHDTGELFF. The chain uses TRBV9 and TRBJ2-2; D uncertain. The CDR3 loop spans 14 amino acids. Germline CDR1 is SGDLS and CDR2 is YYNGEE. With 6 bases removed from V and 3 bases from J, the gap between germline ends came to 12 bases. Supplemented by reference TRBV9 and TRBJ2-2, the full variable domain reads DSGVTQTPKHLITATGQRVTLRCSPRSGDLSVYWYQQSLDQGLQFLIQYYNGEERAKGNILERFSAQQFPDLHSELNLSSLELGDSALYFCASTLDHDTGELFFGEGSRLTVL.

The table lists this clonotype with many counts. The rearrangement uses TRBV5-5 and TRBJ2-5; possibly TRBD1 for D (6 bases). Germline-derived CDR1 and CDR2 are SGHKS and YYEKEE (reference sequence). The length of the CDR3 is 15 residues. Trimming took off 2 bases at V and 1 base at J, with 12 bases between the two ends. In DNA, the CDR3 is TGTGCCAGCAGCTTTTTGAGGGGGTCCCAAGAGACCCAGTACTTC. Amino acid sequence: CASSFLRGSQETQYF.

J is TRBJ2-1 and V is TRBV6-5, with D perhaps TRBD2 (6 bases). The CDR3 is made up of 18 amino acids. Trimming pared 4 bases from V and 2 bases from J, leaving 21 bases between. Per the germline V gene, CDR1 is MNHEY and CDR2 is SVGAGI. The CDR3 spells CASSSPPGGSGTYNEQFF. DNA of the CDR3: TGTGCCAGCAGTTCCCCGCCGGGTGGTAGCGGCACCTACAATGAGCAGTTCTTC.

Points on this clonotype: A clone one base away is much larger, so this may be a read error. The J gene is TRBJ2-1, the V gene TRBV7-2; D not certain. Germline values: CDR1 SGHTA, CDR2 FQGNSA. The CDR3 contains 11 residues. CDR3 in DNA: TGTGCCAGCAGCTTAGAACAGTTAGTGGTCTTC. Translation gives CASSLEQLVVF.

V and J are TRBV10-3 and TRBJ2-6; 8 nucleotides align to TRBD1. The CDR3 covers 17 residues. V shed 6 bases and J 2 bases; nucleotides not matched to a gene: 9. The germline V gene encodes CDR1 ENHRY and CDR2 SYGVKD. The CDR3 nucleotides are TGTGCCATCAGAGGACAGGGCTTAGACCCTGGGGCCAACGTCCTGACTTTC. Residues: CAIRGQGLDPGANVLTF.

This chain uses TRBV20-1 with TRBJ2-1; TRBD2 is a possible D gene (5 bases). From germline, CDR1 is DFQATT and CDR2 SNEGSKA (reference sequence). V lost 6 bases to trimming and J lost 6 bases, with 24 bases between them. The CDR3 sequence is 16 residues long. This chain's CDR3 is CSATVPAERWANEQFF. The CDR3 DNA reads as TGCAGTGCCACAGTTCCAGCGGAGCGCTGGGCCAATGAGCAGTTCTTC.

This rearrangement joins TRBV14 to TRBJ1-2, with D unclear. The CDR3 loop spans 14 amino acids. Germline CDR1 is SGHDN and CDR2 is FVKESK. Trimming pared 1 base from V and 3 bases from J, leaving 9 bases between. In DNA form, the CDR3 reads TGTGCCAGCAGCCAAGGAGATCCTTACTATGGCTACACCTTC. Amino acids: CASSQGDPYYGYTF.

A few counts support this clonotype. The gene calls are TRBV12-3 or TRBV12-4 and TRBJ2-6; 8 bases align to TRBD1. Trimming at V came to 6 bases and at J to 0 bases, leaving 19 bases not matched to a gene. The CDR3 spans 21 residues. CDR3 loop: CASRLRRLRDRSPSGANVLTF. CDR3 sequence (DNA): TGTGCCAGCAGACTTAGACGGCTCAGGGACAGGAGCCCCTCTGGGGCCAACGTCCTGACTTTC.

A few counts support this clonotype. As DNA, the CDR3 is TGTGCAATTATCACCTTCCAGATGAACACTGAAGCTTTCTTT. It translates to CAIITFQMNTEAFF. The chain is built from TRBV28 and TRBJ1-1; D is unresolved. Germline CDR1 and CDR2: MDHEN and SYDVKM. This CDR3 has 14 amino acids.

This clonotype has at least ten counts. The chain's CDR3 is CASSYSGGTNQPQHF. DNA of the CDR3: TGTGCCAGCAGTTACTCAGGGGGGACCAATCAGCCCCAGCATTTT. The genes are TRBV6-6 and TRBJ1-5, with D possibly TRBD1 on 6 matching bases. CDR1 MNHNY and CDR2 SVGAGI come from the germline V gene (reference sequence). V shed 0 bases and J shed 3 bases, with 9 bases lying between them. The CDR3 has 15 amino acids.

As concerns this clonotype: Sequence at one end of the junction differs from germline and may be a read error. This chain connects TRBV20-1 to TRBJ1-2; D might be TRBD1 (6 bases). Per the germline V gene, CDR1 is DFQATT and CDR2 is SNEGSKA (reference sequence). The length of the CDR3 is 13 residues. The CDR3 sequence: CSAREGGHYGYTF. CDR3 sequence (DNA): TGCAGTGCTCGAGAGGGGGGTCACTATGGCTACACTTTC.

This clonotype was seen many times. This rearrangement joins TRBV6-6 to TRBJ2-3; possibly TRBD2 for D (5 bases). Germline CDR1 reads MNHNY; CDR2 reads SVGAGI (reference sequence). The V end was cut by 8 bases, the J end by 5 bases, with 5 bases between. The CDR3 totals 10 residues. The CDR3 DNA reads TGTGCCAGCGGACTAGATACGCAGTATTTT. Its protein is CASGLDTQYF.

This clonotype was counted between two and nine times. A much larger clone is a single base away; this may be a read error. The genes are TRBV6-5 and TRBJ1-2, with a tentative D call TRBD1 (5 bases). CDR1 and CDR2 (germline): MNHEY, SVGAGI. CDR3 length equals 14 residues. The V end lost 7 bases, the J end lost 2 bases, and 14 bases lay between the germline ends. DNA of the CDR3: TGTGCCAGCACCGGGGGAGAGGGAAACTATGGCTACACCTTC. Its protein product is CASTGGEGNYGYTF.

This chain connects TRBV4-1 to TRBJ1-2, with D perhaps matching TRBD1 (6 bases). The germline V and J ends were trimmed by 0 bases and 5 bases, with 16 bases remaining between them. CDR3 length: 16 residues. Germline CDR1 reads MGHRA; CDR2 reads YSYEKL. The CDR3 DNA reads as TGCGCCAGCAGCCAAGAAGCCTCCAGGGGCCCTTATGGCTACACCTTC. This translates into CASSQEASRGPYGYTF.

As to this clonotype: Since a much larger clone is just one base distant, this may be a read error. The chain is built from TRBV30 and TRBJ2-7; D perhaps matches TRBD2 (6 bases). The V and J ends lost 8 bases and 7 bases respectively, with 24 bases between them. The CDR3 consists of 14 residues. The germline V gene has CDR1 GTSNPN and CDR2 SVGIG (reference sequence). The CDR3 coding sequence is TGTGCCGGATCGACTAGGACCGGCTACAATGAGCAGTACTTC. Its translation is CAGSTRTGYNEQYF.

Many counts were recorded for this clonotype. V and J are TRBV20-1 and TRBJ2-5; the match to TRBD2 covers 8 bases. The CDR3 is 15 residues long. The V gene end was trimmed by 5 bases and the J gene end by 4 bases; junction bases not matched to a gene: 12. Per germline, CDR1 DFQATT and CDR2 SNEGSKA (reference sequence). In nucleotides, the CDR3 is TGCAGTGCTTCCCGGGGTAGCGGGATGTCAGAGACCCAGTACTTC. This codes for CSASRGSGMSETQYF.

This clonotype was found many times. V gene TRBV12-3 or TRBV12-4 combines with J gene TRBJ2-3; 10 nucleotides agree with TRBD1. V was clipped by 6 bases and J by 4 bases; unmatched bases: 7. The CDR3 covers 15 residues. In DNA form, the CDR3 reads TGTGCCAGCAGCCGTTTCGGGACAGGGGCAGATACGCAGTATTTT. Translated, it gives CASSRFGTGADTQYF.

The V and J genes are TRBV19 and TRBJ1-6, with 8 bases aligning to TRBD1. Germline V gene data show CDR1 as LNHDA and CDR2 as SQIVND (reference sequence). The CDR3 has 15 amino acids. Trimming cost V 4 bases and J 5 bases; bases outside gene matches: 4. The DNA for the CDR3 is TGTGCCAGTAGTAAACCGGGACAGGATAATTCACCCCTCCACTTT. It codes for CASSKPGQDNSPLHF. The full variable domain, in which reference TRBV19 and TRBJ1-6 provide the parts outside the CDR3, is DGGITQSPKYLFRKEGQNVTLSCEQNLNHDAMYWYRQDPGQGLRLIYYSQIVNDFQKGDIAEGYSVSREKKESFPLTVTSAQKNPTAFYLCASSKPGQDNSPLHFGNGTRLTVT.

This clonotype has a count of ten or more. The chain combines TRBV5-1 with TRBJ1-2, with no clear D. This CDR3 contains 16 residues. CDR1 is SGHRS, CDR2 YFSETQ, per germline. The germline V and J ends were trimmed by 4 bases and 0 bases, with 16 bases remaining between them. The CDR3 DNA follows: TGCGCCAGCAGCCGGTCTCAAGGCAGAGCTAACTATGGCTACACCTTC. This encodes CASSRSQGRANYGYTF.

This chain uses TRBV5-1 with TRBJ2-3; TRBD1 matches 9 bases. Trimming cost V 1 base and J 2 bases; bases outside gene matches: 2. This CDR3 has 15 amino acids. Germline values: CDR1 SGHRS, CDR2 YFSETQ. CDR3 sequence (DNA): TGCGCCAGCAGCTTGAGGACAGGGGACACAGATACGCAGTATTTT. Translation: CASSLRTGDTDTQYF.

This clonotype was counted many times. The rearrangement uses TRBV20-1 and TRBJ2-3, with 13 bases fitting TRBD2. The germline gives CDR1 DFQATT, CDR2 SNEGSKA (reference sequence). V lost 5 bases to trimming and J lost 2 bases; unmatched junction nucleotides: 1. This CDR3 has 14 amino acids. CDR3 sequence: CSAGLAGVTDTQYF. CDR3 sequence (DNA): TGCAGTGCTGGACTAGCGGGGGTCACAGATACGCAGTATTTT.

The genes are TRBV7-6 and TRBJ2-2; 8 positions match TRBD2. In germline, CDR1 is SGHVS, CDR2 FNYEAQ. CDR3 length equals 15 residues. J was trimmed by 3 bases and V by 5 bases; bases with no gene match: 5. The CDR3 sequence: CASSPREGYTGELFF. The CDR3, as DNA: TGTGCCAGCAGCCCCCGGGAGGGGTACACCGGGGAGCTGTTTTTT.

With regard to this clonotype: This could be a read error, since a much larger clone is one nucleotide away. J is TRBJ1-1 and V is TRBV12-3 or TRBV12-4; 9 bases are a match to TRBD1. This CDR3 is built from 15 residues. Trimming removed 8 bases from V and 2 bases from J; junction bases left unmatched: 9. In DNA, the CDR3 is TGTGCCAGCGGTCCCTCGGACAGGGGTAACACTGAAGCTTTCTTT. It encodes CASGPSDRGNTEAFF.